This TCR beta chain was captured in a study of blood T cell repertoires in COVID-19. About the study: Sources were T cells, B-cell-depleted T cells, or PBMCs; the material itself was cDNA or gDNA.

Seattle patient enrollment occurred during active infection, with longitudinal follow-up thereafter. Germline V CDR1 and CDR2: SGHNT, YYREEE (reference sequence). This CDR3 is built from 14 residues. The ends lost 2 bases at V and 6 bases at J; junction bases unmatched: 7. Libraries were prepared by immunoSEQ multiplex PCR; TCRdb keeps only in-frame clonotypes and omits some of them. The sample contains about 250,000 clones, around 88% of which appear only once. This chain uses TRBV5-4 with TRBJ1-1; 7 nucleotides agree with TRBD1. Sequenced input: peripheral blood. The origin of this receptor is a woman aged 25 to 39 with COVID-19, enrolled during active disease. CDR3 sequence (DNA): TGTGCCAGCAGCTTCCCGACAGGGTCCCCTGAAGCTTTCTTT. It specifies CASSFPTGSPEAFF.